Listed below are T cell receptor beta chains from one sample, sequenced in a study of cytomegalovirus exposure and HLA in healthy donors. This table comes from immunoSEQ multiplex PCR, and its TCRdb copy is limited to in-frame clones, with some not included. The data show around 62,000 clones, roughly 75% seen once. What was sequenced was PBMCs. The receptors here all came from a man in his 60s in good health and CMV-seropositive. CDR3s include the opening cysteine and the closing phenylalanine or tryptophan. The D gene is left open where the match is weak. A row's size may be missing; if present it is once, few, many or a size class.

.	TRBJ2-5	.	TRBV27	TGTGCCAGCAGTTTCCGGGGCCAAGAGACCCAGTACTTC	CASSFRGQETQYF
.	TRBJ2-1	TRBD2	TRBV4-1	TGCGCCAGCAGCCAAGTGCACCCTCTAGCGGGAGGGCCCGGCAATGAGCAGTTCTTC	CASSQVHPLAGGPGNEQFF
.	TRBJ2-7	TRBD1	TRBV7-2	TGTGCCAGCAGCTTTAGGGACAGGGGAGAGCAGTACTTC	CASSFRDRGEQYF
.	TRBJ1-5	.	TRBV21-1	TGTGCCAGCAGCAAAGTGGAGGGGCGGATTGAAAGTTTGATTAGCAATCAGCCCCAGCATTTT	CASSKVEGRIESLISNQPQHF
.	TRBJ1-3	.	TRBV6-6	TGTGCCAGCAGCCCCTTAGGCAGGGACTCTGGAAACACCATATATTTT	CASSPLGRDSGNTIYF
.	TRBJ1-5	TRBD1	TRBV27	TGTGCCAGCAGTCAGAGGACAGGGGCAAGCAATCAGCCCCAGCATTTT	CASSQRTGASNQPQHF
once	TRBJ1-3	.	TRBV7-9	TGTGCCATTACACAGGGAACCTCTGGAAACACCATATATTTT	CAITQGTSGNTIYF
few	TRBJ2-5	.	TRBV5-5	TGTGCCAGCAGCCAGTTTCTTAGCAAGACCCAGTACTTC	CASSQFLSKTQYF
.	TRBJ2-3	TRBD2	TRBV13	TGTGCCAGCAGCTTAGGGGGGAGGGCCAGACGTGGCACAGATACGCAGTATTTT	CASSLGGRARRGTDTQYF
.	TRBJ2-3	.	TRBV5-5	TGTGCCAGCAGCTTGGTAGTCACAGATACGCAGTATTTT	CASSLVVTDTQYF
.	TRBJ2-1	.	TRBV6-6	TGTGCCAGCTGGGGCGGCTACAATGAGCAGTTCTTC	CASWGGYNEQFF
.	TRBJ2-3	TRBD2	TRBV15	TGTGCCACCAGCAGAGATCGTGGCGGGGGGGGAGATACGCAGTATTTT	CATSRDRGGGGDTQYF
.	TRBJ1-2	.	TRBV11-2	TGTGCCAGCAGCTTAGACCTCTATGGCTACACCTTC	CASSLDLYGYTF
.	TRBJ1-4	.	TRBV7-9	TGTGCCAGCACCCTTTCACAGGGCCGTGAAAAACTGTTTTTT	CASTLSQGREKLFF
.	TRBJ2-1	TRBD1	TRBV5-1	TGCGCCAGCAGCTTGGGGCAGGGGGCGAGCAATGAGCAGTTCTTC	CASSLGQGASNEQFF
.	TRBJ1-4	TRBD1	TRBV19	TGTGCCAGTACCCATCTTTCGGGTCAGGGGGATGAAAAACTGTTTTTT	CASTHLSGQGDEKLFF
once	TRBJ1-4	TRBD1	TRBV11-2	TGTGCCAGCAGCTTCGGACAGGGAGGAGGAAAACTGTTTTTT	CASSFGQGGGKLFF
.	TRBJ2-7	.	TRBV6-5	TGTGCCAGCAGTTGGGGGACATCCTACGAGCAGTACTTC	CASSWGTSYEQYF
once	TRBJ2-1	TRBD1	TRBV5-1	TGCGCCAGCAGCTTGGATATAGTGGGACAGGGCGATGAGCAGTTCTTC	CASSLDIVGQGDEQFF
.	TRBJ2-5	TRBD2	TRBV5-4	TGTGCCAGCAGCTGGGGACTAGCTCTAAAAGAGACCCAGTACTTC	CASSWGLALKETQYF